This T cell receptor (beta chain) is drawn from a study of OX40 agonist ivuxolimab in advanced cancers. After removal of 5 bases from V and 6 bases from J, the junction contained 10 bases not matched to a gene. CDR1 is SGHTA and CDR2 is FQGNSA in the germline V gene. This CDR3 has 16 amino acids. Of note for this clone: Its antigen is not identified.

The method was immunoSEQ multiplex PCR; TCRdb's version includes in-frame clones alone and lacks a portion of them. The data contain just over 95,000 clones, around 85% of them singletons. Study observations and caveats: It was not determined which antigens were specifically recognized by the peripheral T cells that had undergone clonal expansion.

The gene calls are TRBV7-2 and TRBJ2-1, with 10 nucleotides matching TRBD2. The sequence was obtained from an adult with an advanced solid tumor such as melanoma, head and neck, liver or kidney cancer. This sample comprised CD4+ or CD8+ T cells sorted from blood, obtained in a trial of the OX40 agonist ivuxolimab. The CDR3 region is CASSPPRSGRANEQFF. The DNA for the CDR3 is TGTGCCAGCAGCCCCCCCCGAAGCGGGAGGGCCAATGAGCAGTTCTTC. The complete variable domain, with remaining parts taken from reference TRBV7-2 and TRBJ2-1, reads GAGVSQSPSNKVTEKGKDVELRCDPISGHTALYWYRQSLGQGLEFLIYFQGNSAPDKSGLPSDRFSAERTGGSVSTLTIQRTQQEDSAVYLCASSPPRSGRANEQFFGPGTRLTVL.